These 16 T cell receptor beta chains were sequenced from one sample in a study of OX40 agonist ivuxolimab in advanced cancers. Here immunoSEQ multiplex PCR was the method, and the copy in TCRdb shows in-frame clones only, minus some. Of 13,000 to 15,000 clones in the sample, 93% were seen once. The sample was CD4+ or CD8+ T cells sorted from blood, taken in a trial of the OX40 agonist ivuxolimab. The origin of the receptors is an adult with an advanced solid tumor such as melanoma, head and neck, liver or kidney cancer.

This clone has a single count. This CDR3 is also generated by other DNA sequences in the sample. This chain uses TRBV25-1 with TRBJ1-5; D gene unclear. The CDR3 extends over 12 amino acids. The germline gives CDR1 MGHDK, CDR2 SYGVNS. The V end lost 6 bases, the J end lost 11 bases, and 14 bases lay between the germline ends. CDR3 in DNA: TGTGCCAGCAGCCTCGGGAACCAGGCCCAGCATTTT. Its translation: CASSLGNQAQHF.

The chain combines TRBV7-2 with TRBJ2-5; no definite D call. V was clipped by 4 bases and J by 6 bases, with 3 bases between them. Germline values: CDR1 SGHTA, CDR2 FQGNSA. The CDR3 sequence is 10 residues long. The CDR3 DNA follows: TGTGCCAGCAGCTCTCAGACCCAGTACTTC. The encoded protein is CASSSQTQYF. Combining the CDR3 with reference TRBV7-2 and TRBJ2-5 gives the whole variable domain GAGVSQSPSNKVTEKGKDVELRCDPISGHTALYWYRQSLGQGLEFLIYFQGNSAPDKSGLPSDRFSAERTGGSVSTLTIQRTQQEDSAVYLCASSSQTQYFGPGTRLLVL.

The gene calls are TRBV9 and TRBJ2-7; D may match TRBD1 or TRBD2 (5 bases each). The germline V and J ends were trimmed by 4 bases and 2 bases, with 22 bases remaining between them. The CDR3 consists of 17 residues. Germline loops: CDR1 SGDLS, CDR2 YYNGEE. CDR3 in DNA: TGTGCCAGCAGCACCCGACAAGATGGCCGGGGCCCCTACGAGCAGTACTTC. Protein: CASSTRQDGRGPYEQYF.

The V and J genes are TRBV4-2 and TRBJ1-1; 8 bases agree with TRBD1. The CDR3 is 15 amino acids. V trimming: 2 bases; J trimming: 2 bases; junction bases outside the gene matches: 4. Germline V CDR1 and CDR2: LGHNA, YNFKEQ. CDR3 protein: CASSQSDRGNTEAFF. CDR3 in DNA: TGTGCCAGCAGCCAATCTGACAGGGGAAACACTGAAGCTTTCTTT.

The rearrangement joins TRBV29-1 to TRBJ1-1; no clear D. The ends were cut back, 7 bases at V and 1 base at J, with 7 bases in the middle. The CDR3 spans 11 residues. In germline, CDR1 is SQVTM, CDR2 ANQGSEA. DNA for the CDR3: TGCAGCGCCTTGGGGAACACTGAAGCTTTCTTT. This translates into CSALGNTEAFF.

The V gene is TRBV7-8, the J gene TRBJ1-1; weak D call: TRBD1 (5 bases). In germline, CDR1 is SGHVS, CDR2 FQNEAQ. The V and J ends lost 4 bases and 0 bases respectively, with 12 bases between them. This CDR3 comprises 15 residues. The CDR3 bases are TGTGCCAGCAGCTGGGACCCACGGTTGAACACTGAAGCTTTCTTT. This translates into CASSWDPRLNTEAFF.

The chain joins TRBV28 to TRBJ1-1, with D maybe TRBD1 (6 bases). The length of the CDR3 is 15 residues. Germline values: CDR1 MDHEN, CDR2 SYDVKM. V lost 3 bases and J lost 5, with 16 bases in between. CDR3 loop: CASSFRGARVTEAFF. For the CDR3, the DNA is TGTGCCAGCAGTTTCAGGGGCGCGCGGGTGACTGAAGCTTTCTTT. The full variable domain, in which reference TRBV28 and TRBJ1-1 provide the parts outside the CDR3, is DVKVTQSSRYLVKRTGEKVFLECVQDMDHENMFWYRQDPGLGLRLIYFSYDVKMKEKGDIPEGYSVSREKKERFSLILESASTNQTSMYLCASSFRGARVTEAFFGQGTRLTVV.

This rearrangement joins TRBV10-2 to TRBJ1-5; no firm D call. The CDR3 is made up of 14 amino acids. CDR1 WSHSY and CDR2 SAAADI come from the germline V gene. V dropped 2 bases and J dropped 4 bases, with 9 bases sitting between them. This CDR3 is CASSEAQFNQPQHF. CDR3 nucleotide sequence: TGCGCCAGCAGTGAGGCCCAGTTTAATCAGCCCCAGCATTTT.

The V call is TRBV29-1, the J call TRBJ2-3, with 9 bases aligning to TRBD2. The germline V gene has CDR1 SQVTM and CDR2 ANQGSEA. V was clipped by 3 bases and J by 3 bases; unmatched bases: 13. The CDR3 is 17 amino acids. The CDR3 DNA is TGCAGCGTTGAGGGGGGGTTAGCGGGAGAAATGACAGATACGCAGTATTTT. It specifies CSVEGGLAGEMTDTQYF.

V usage is TRBV5-6 and J usage is TRBJ2-5; perhaps D is TRBD1 or TRBD2 (5 bases each). V lost 0 bases and J 2 bases, leaving 5 bases between the germline ends. The CDR3 totals 13 residues. Germline V gene lookup returns CDR1 SGHDT and CDR2 YYEEEE. CDR3 DNA sequence: TGTGCCAGCAGCTTGGGGGGGCAAGAGACCCAGTACTTC. Residues: CASSLGGQETQYF.

This clone was recorded once. V is TRBV29-1 and J is TRBJ2-7; a weak D match, TRBD1 (5 bases). Germline V lookup: CDR1 SQVTM, CDR2 ANQGSEA. The CDR3 contains 12 residues. The V gene lost 4 bases and the J gene lost 2 bases, with 9 bases spanning the gap. CDR3 protein: CSVGQPAYEQYF. The CDR3 DNA is TGCAGCGTTGGACAGCCTGCCTACGAGCAGTACTTC.

The V and J genes are TRBV18 and TRBJ2-5; 7 nucleotides agree with TRBD2. Germline V gene sequence: CDR1 KGHSH, CDR2 LQKENI. The CDR3 extends over 14 amino acids. J gave up 5 bases and V 3 bases, and 6 bases lay outside the gene matches. CDR3 nucleotide sequence: TGTGCCAGCTCACCCGGGGGGAGGGCGGAGACCCAGTACTTC. Protein product: CASSPGGRAETQYF.

This clone showed up just once. The chain employs TRBV5-1 and TRBJ2-7; D unclear. The CDR3 length is 13 residues. Trimming removed 4 bases from V and 1 base from J, with 9 bases in between. Germline loops: CDR1 SGHRS, CDR2 YFSETQ. The CDR3 DNA sequence: TGCGCCAGCAGCCTACAGCCATCCTACGAGCAGTACTTC. This translates into CASSLQPSYEQYF.

The chain joins TRBV7-9 to TRBJ2-3; TRBD1 aligns across 7 bases. Germline V CDR1 and CDR2: SEHNR, FQNEAQ (reference sequence). The CDR3 runs 14 residues. V was pared by 7 bases and J by 1 base, with 5 bases of the junction left unmatched. CDR3 amino acids: CASTPGTGTDTQYF. CDR3 sequence (DNA): TGTGCCAGCACTCCGGGGACAGGCACAGATACGCAGTATTTT.

The chain recombines TRBV29-1 with TRBJ2-1; TRBD1 agrees at 9 bases. V lost 0 bases to trimming and J lost 14 bases; unmatched junction nucleotides: 8. Germline V gene data show CDR1 as SQVTM and CDR2 as ANQGSEA. This CDR3 has 13 amino acids. The CDR3 region is CSVEDRSGTGKFF. The CDR3 DNA follows: TGCAGCGTTGAAGATAGATCCGGGACAGGGAAGTTCTTC.

The chain employs TRBV28 and TRBJ2-1, with 7 nucleotides matching TRBD2. Trimming at V came to 3 bases and at J to 3 bases, leaving 5 bases not matched to a gene. Germline V gene lookup returns CDR1 MDHEN and CDR2 SYDVKM. The CDR3 spans 15 residues. The CDR3 spells CASSFRGLLYNEQFF. The CDR3 coding sequence is TGTGCCAGCAGTTTTAGGGGACTACTCTACAATGAGCAGTTCTTC.